A selection of T cell receptor beta chains follows, all from one sample in a study of tumor-infiltrating lymphocytes in primary liver carcinoma. MiXCR, applied by TCRdb to the multiplex PCR reads, yields one record per CDR3 protein. The data show tens of thousands of distinct CDR3 sequences, more than 70% seen once. The specimen was tumor-adjacent normal liver tissue. These receptors originate from a woman in her 30s with primary liver carcinoma and hepatitis B virus infection. Both conserved end residues are part of each CDR3. A D gene is named only where the DNA matches it firmly. The size field is filled for only some rows; it gives once, few, many or a size class.

clone size: NA; J gene: TRBJ1-1; D gene: NA; V gene: TRBV6-5; CDR3 DNA: TGTGCCAGCAGTTACTCGAGGGTACAGTGTTCCGCTGAAGCTTTCTTT; CDR3 protein: CASSYSRVQCSAEAFF
clone size: NA; J gene: TRBJ2-7; D gene: TRBD2; V gene: TRBV7-9; CDR3 DNA: TGTGCCAGCAGCCCGGGAGGCCTCTCCAACGAACAGTACTTC; CDR3 protein: CASSPGGLSNEQYF
clone size: NA; J gene: TRBJ2-1; D gene: NA; V gene: TRBV10-2; CDR3 DNA: TGCGCCAGCAATGAGAGAACGGACGCCTACGATGAGCAGTTCTTC; CDR3 protein: CASNERTDAYDEQFF
clone size: many; J gene: TRBJ2-1; D gene: NA; V gene: TRBV5-1; CDR3 DNA: TGCGCCAGCCAAGAACAGCCCTCCTACAATGAGCAGTTCTTC; CDR3 protein: CASQEQPSYNEQFF
clone size: NA; J gene: TRBJ2-7; D gene: NA; V gene: TRBV4-2; CDR3 DNA: TGTACCAGCAGCCAGTACATGGCGTTCGAGCAGTACTTC; CDR3 protein: CTSSQYMAFEQYF
clone size: NA; J gene: TRBJ2-3; D gene: TRBD2; V gene: TRBV11-2; CDR3 DNA: TGTGCCAGCAGTAAAAGCGGGAGTGTTGCAGATACGCAGTATTTT; CDR3 protein: CASSKSGSVADTQYF
clone size: NA; J gene: TRBJ2-7; D gene: TRBD2; V gene: TRBV25-1; CDR3 DNA: TGTGCCAGCAGTGAAGGGGGGGGGACCAGCGGGAGTGGGCACTACTTC; CDR3 protein: CASSEGGGTSGSGHYF
clone size: few; J gene: TRBJ2-3; D gene: TRBD1; V gene: TRBV13; CDR3 DNA: TGTGCCAGCAGTTCCGGGGCAGGGGGTACAGATACGCAGTATTTT; CDR3 protein: CASSSGAGGTDTQYF
clone size: few; J gene: TRBJ2-1; D gene: TRBD2; V gene: TRBV29-1; CDR3 DNA: TGCAGCGTTGACGGTTTAACGGGAGGGTGCAATGAGCAGTTCTTC; CDR3 protein: CSVDGLTGGCNEQFF
clone size: medium-sized; J gene: TRBJ2-5; D gene: NA; V gene: TRBV29-1; CDR3 DNA: TGCAGCGTTGCCCTCTCCGGGACGGGACAGACCCAGTACTTC; CDR3 protein: CSVALSGTGQTQYF
clone size: medium-sized; J gene: TRBJ2-1; D gene: NA; V gene: TRBV11-3; CDR3 DNA: TGTGCCAGCAGCCCAGGGGTGGGGGCCTACAATGAGCAGTTCTTC; CDR3 protein: CASSPGVGAYNEQFF
clone size: NA; J gene: TRBJ2-5; D gene: NA; V gene: TRBV4-1; CDR3 DNA: TGCGCCAGCAGCCAAGAAGAGAGGGTCATGGCCCAGTACTTC; CDR3 protein: CASSQEERVMAQYF
clone size: once; J gene: TRBJ1-2; D gene: NA; V gene: TRBV29-1; CDR3 DNA: TGCAGCGCTGTGGTAGGAAATGGCTACACCTTC; CDR3 protein: CSAVVGNGYTF
clone size: NA; J gene: TRBJ2-5; D gene: NA; V gene: TRBV4-1; CDR3 DNA: TGCGCCAGCAGCCAAGTGCCTTTAGAGACACAGTACTTC; CDR3 protein: CASSQVPLETQYF
clone size: NA; J gene: TRBJ2-1; D gene: TRBD2; V gene: TRBV5-4; CDR3 DNA: TGTGCCAGCTGCCCGTCCAATAGCGGGAGGGCCTCGTCCTACAATGAGCAGTTCTTC; CDR3 protein: CASCPSNSGRASSYNEQFF
clone size: NA; J gene: TRBJ2-4; D gene: NA; V gene: TRBV4-2; CDR3 DNA: TGTGCCAGCAGCCAAAGAGGGACACGGCAGGGTCCAGGGGACGAAAACATCCAGTACTTC; CDR3 protein: CASSQRGTRQGPGDENIQYF
clone size: NA; J gene: TRBJ2-5; D gene: NA; V gene: TRBV29-1; CDR3 DNA: TGCAGCGTTGAAGCCTCCCAGTTAAAGGTCCAAGAGACCCAGTACTTC; CDR3 protein: CSVEASQLKVQETQYF
clone size: NA; J gene: TRBJ1-1; D gene: NA; V gene: TRBV20-1; CDR3 DNA: TGCAGTGCTAGTACAGGGAGTGATAGCGGTGAAGCTTTCTTT; CDR3 protein: CSASTGSDSGEAFF
clone size: NA; J gene: TRBJ2-5; D gene: TRBD2; V gene: TRBV7-9; CDR3 DNA: TGTGCCAGGAGCCCAACAAGACTAGCGGGAGGGCGGGAGACCAAGTACTTC; CDR3 protein: CARSPTRLAGGRETKYF
clone size: NA; J gene: TRBJ2-1; D gene: TRBD2; V gene: TRBV11-2; CDR3 DNA: TGTGCCAGCAGGATTACTAGCGGGAGGGCCGACAATGAGCAGTTCTTC; CDR3 protein: CASRITSGRADNEQFF
clone size: NA; J gene: TRBJ2-6; D gene: TRBD2; V gene: TRBV6-2/TRBV6-3; CDR3 DNA: TGTGCCACCGGACTAGCGGGATTTACTGGGGACAATGTCCTGACTTTC; CDR3 protein: CATGLAGFTGDNVLTF
clone size: NA; J gene: TRBJ1-5; D gene: NA; V gene: TRBV7-9; CDR3 DNA: TGTGCCAGCAACCGAGACAAGGAGGGCAATCAGCCCCAGCATTTT; CDR3 protein: CASNRDKEGNQPQHF
clone size: NA; J gene: TRBJ2-5; D gene: TRBD2; V gene: TRBV6-5; CDR3 DNA: TGTGCTAGCAGTTACTCGGGACTAGCGGACCATAACCGAGAGACCCAGTACTTC; CDR3 protein: CASSYSGLADHNRETQYF
clone size: NA; J gene: TRBJ1-2; D gene: NA; V gene: TRBV6-5; CDR3 DNA: TGTGGCAGCAGTAGAGGACAGTCGTCCAACTATGGCTACACCTTC; CDR3 protein: CGSSRGQSSNYGYTF
clone size: NA; J gene: TRBJ2-1; D gene: TRBD2; V gene: TRBV7-8; CDR3 DNA: TGTGCTAGCAGCTTAGGGGGGACTAGCATCTATGAGCAGTTCTTC; CDR3 protein: CASSLGGTSIYEQFF
clone size: NA; J gene: TRBJ1-1; D gene: NA; V gene: TRBV13; CDR3 DNA: TGTGCCAGCAGCTTAGTTCTGGGCCGGGGCACTGAAGCTTTCTTT; CDR3 protein: CASSLVLGRGTEAFF
clone size: many; J gene: TRBJ2-7; D gene: TRBD1; V gene: TRBV30; CDR3 DNA: TGTGCCTGGAGGGACAGGGGGCTGTACGAGCAGTACTTC; CDR3 protein: CAWRDRGLYEQYF
clone size: NA; J gene: TRBJ1-6; D gene: NA; V gene: TRBV7-2; CDR3 DNA: TGTGCCAGCAGCGCCGGACAACATAATTCACCCCTCTACTTT; CDR3 protein: CASSAGQHNSPLYF
clone size: many; J gene: TRBJ2-7; D gene: NA; V gene: TRBV28; CDR3 DNA: TGTGCCAGCATGGAACCCAACCTTTACGAGCAGTACTTC; CDR3 protein: CASMEPNLYEQYF
clone size: NA; J gene: TRBJ1-2; D gene: NA; V gene: TRBV29-1; CDR3 DNA: TGCAGCGTTGACGGCCGGGGGAGTCGGGATGGCTACACCTTC; CDR3 protein: CSVDGRGSRDGYTF
clone size: NA; J gene: TRBJ2-7; D gene: NA; V gene: TRBV4-3; CDR3 DNA: TGCGTCAGCAGCCAAGTCTGGGAGCGGTTGAGCTCCTACGAGCAGTACTTC; CDR3 protein: CVSSQVWERLSSYEQYF
clone size: NA; J gene: TRBJ2-3; D gene: NA; V gene: TRBV4-2; CDR3 DNA: TGTGCCGGCAGCCAAGAGCCGGGAGATACACAGTATTTT; CDR3 protein: CAGSQEPGDTQYF
clone size: NA; J gene: TRBJ2-1; D gene: NA; V gene: TRBV12-5; CDR3 DNA: TGTGCTAGTGGTTTGCCGGATTACAACGAGCAGTTCTTC; CDR3 protein: CASGLPDYNEQFF
clone size: NA; J gene: TRBJ1-3; D gene: NA; V gene: TRBV9; CDR3 DNA: TGTGCCAGCAGCGTAGATGGCAGTTACTCTGGAAACACCATATATTTT; CDR3 protein: CASSVDGSYSGNTIYF
clone size: NA; J gene: TRBJ2-5; D gene: NA; V gene: TRBV4-3; CDR3 DNA: TGCGCCAGCAGCCAAGACTGGACTGAGGCTGGATGGACCCAATACTTC; CDR3 protein: CASSQDWTEAGWTQYF